This entry describes one TCR beta chain. The target antigen is unknown. The method was immunoSEQ multiplex PCR; TCRdb's version includes in-frame clones alone and lacks a portion of them. The repertoire holds fewer than 150,000 clones, with just over 85% as singletons. This sample is drawn from a study of T cell responses to AZD1222 COVID-19 vaccine. General observations from the study: Recipients of two AZD1222 doses showed rising Spike-specific TCR breadth and depth. After the peak T cell response, and only then, were repertoires sampled.

The specimen comprised peripheral blood, sampled on day 0 of AZD1222 vaccination. The sequence derives from an adult in good health.

The CDR3 DNA reads as TGTGCCAGCAGCGTAGCTGAAGGGACTAGCGGGACTTATACGCAGTATTTT. This sequence encodes CASSVAEGTSGTYTQYF. The V gene is TRBV9, the J gene TRBJ2-3; 13 bases map to TRBD2. This CDR3 is 17 amino acids long. Germline V gives CDR1 SGDLS, CDR2 YYNGEE. V was clipped by 0 bases and J by 7 bases; unmatched bases: 8.